These 32 T cell receptor beta chains originate from one sample sequenced in a study of relationships among human T cell subsets. From mRNA, alpha and beta CDR3 regions were amplified using semiquantitative ARM-PCR. Exponential amplification used communal superprimers after tagged nested gene-specific primers in ARM-PCR. TCRdb re-analysed the multiplex PCR reads in MiXCR, keeping a single row per CDR3 protein. Of roughly 13,000 distinct CDR3 sequences in the sample, approximately 64% were seen once. The Th1 cells were the flow-through after CD25, CD56 and CD294 bead selections. The specimen sequenced was CD4+ Th1 cells sorted from blood. These receptors were collected from a man between 35 and 55 years old in good health.

The CDR3 spells CASSYAASGRYEQYF. CDR3 nucleotides: TGTGCCAGCAGTTACGCGGCTAGCGGGAGGTACGAGCAGTACTTC. The chain couples TRBV6-5 to TRBJ2-7; 11 nucleotides agree with TRBD2. The V and J ends lost 2 bases and 4 bases, in that order; junction bases with no gene match: 4. This CDR3 contains 15 residues. CDR1 and CDR2 from the germline V gene are MNHEY and SVGAGI.

The J gene is TRBJ2-5, the V gene TRBV5-1, with 9 bases identical to TRBD1. V gave up 1 base and J gave up 5 bases; unmatched junction bases: 6. The CDR3 has 15 residues. Germline values: CDR1 SGHRS, CDR2 YFSETQ. This chain's CDR3 is CASSLNRGRTETQYF. DNA for the CDR3: TGCGCCAGCAGCTTGAACAGGGGGCGGACGGAGACCCAGTACTTC.

The J gene is TRBJ2-3, the V gene TRBV4-1; 8 bases agree with TRBD1. Trimming at V came to 3 bases and at J to 0 bases, leaving 5 bases not matched to a gene. This CDR3 spans 16 amino acids. CDR1 is MGHRA, CDR2 YSYEKL, per germline. CDR3 in amino acids: CASSQDQGASTDTQYF. CDR3 bases: TGCGCCAGCAGCCAGGACCAGGGGGCAAGCACAGATACGCAGTATTTT.

The CDR3 DNA is TGTGCCAGCAAGACCTCCGGGACACCCTCCTACGAGCAGTACTTC. This codes for CASKTSGTPSYEQYF. This chain links TRBV2 with TRBJ2-7, with D possibly TRBD1 on 6 matching bases. Trimming shortened V by 7 bases and J by 0 bases, and 16 bases separated the two germline ends. The germline V gene encodes CDR1 SNHLY and CDR2 FYNNEI. The CDR3 extends over 15 amino acids.

Written as DNA, the CDR3 is TGTGCCAGCAGCCAAGTGCTAATTGGCACCAATCAGCCCCAGCATTTT. It translates to CASSQVLIGTNQPQHF. V gene TRBV4-2 combines with J gene TRBJ1-5; D is undetermined. Germline CDR1 is LGHNA and CDR2 is YNFKEQ. The germline V and J ends were trimmed by 1 base and 3 bases, with 13 bases remaining between them. This CDR3 has 16 amino acids.

This clonotype has a single count. The genes are TRBV7-6 and TRBJ2-7; tentative D call: TRBD1 (5 bases). V gave up 5 bases and J gave up 6 bases, with 14 bases separating them. CDR3 length equals 13 residues. The germline V gene encodes CDR1 SGHVS and CDR2 FNYEAQ. For the CDR3, the DNA is TGTGCCAGCAGCACGACGACCGACAGCGAGCAGTACTTC. It codes for CASSTTTDSEQYF.

This chain connects TRBV30 to TRBJ1-2, with D possibly being TRBD1 (6 bases). Germline assignment: CDR1 GTSNPN and CDR2 SVGIG (reference sequence). The CDR3 loop spans 14 amino acids. The V end was cut by 2 bases, the J end by 3 bases, with 13 bases between. Written as DNA, the CDR3 is TGTGCCTGGAGTAGCCAGGGGAAAGACTATGGCTACACCTTC. As protein: CAWSSQGKDYGYTF.

Here the CDR3 reads CASSIPGRGGETQYF. The CDR3 DNA reads as TGTGCCAGTAGTATCCCCGGAAGGGGAGGAGAGACCCAGTACTTC. The V gene is TRBV19, the J gene TRBJ2-5, with a tentative D call TRBD2 (6 bases). This CDR3 has 15 amino acids. V gave up 3 bases and J gave up 4 bases, with 15 bases separating them. Germline loops: CDR1 LNHDA, CDR2 SQIVND (reference sequence).

The table lists this clonotype with a few counts. This sequence joins TRBV27 and TRBJ2-1; D not resolved. Trimming removed 5 bases from V and 0 bases from J, with 11 bases in between. This CDR3 has 15 residues. The germline CDR1 and CDR2 sequences are MNHEY and SMNVEV (reference sequence). In nucleotides, the CDR3 is TGTGCCAGCAGTCCGCTTGTTAGCTCCTACAATGAGCAGTTCTTC. Translating gives CASSPLVSSYNEQFF.

This clonotype turned up a few times. This chain links TRBV12-3 or TRBV12-4 with TRBJ2-7; D unresolved. The ends were cut back, 1 base at V and 3 bases at J, with 10 bases in the middle. The CDR3 has 14 amino acids. The CDR3 reads CASSLESRNYEQYF. Written as DNA, the CDR3 is TGTGCCAGCAGTTTAGAAAGTCGGAACTACGAGCAGTACTTC.

This clonotype was seen only once. The gene calls are TRBV27 and TRBJ2-1, with 9 bases identical to TRBD1. The CDR3 covers 14 residues. Germline CDR1 and CDR2: MNHEY and SMNVEV (reference sequence). Losses at the gene ends were 9 bases for V and 5 bases for J; bases not matched to a gene: 8. CDR3 sequence: CASQGQGRNNEQFF. In DNA, the CDR3 is TGTGCCAGTCAGGGACAGGGTCGGAACAATGAGCAGTTCTTC.

In its sample, this clonotype ranks as medium-sized. The chain joins TRBV7-9 to TRBJ2-6; TRBD1 aligns across 7 bases. The J segment lost 4 bases and the V segment lost 2 bases, leaving 8 bases of the junction unmatched. The length of the CDR3 is 17 residues. Germline V gives CDR1 SEHNR, CDR2 FQNEAQ (reference sequence). This CDR3 is CASSLQGVRPGANVLTF. As DNA, the CDR3 is TGTGCCAGCAGCTTACAGGGGGTTCGGCCCGGGGCCAACGTCCTGACTTTC.

The sample holds a few counts of this clonotype. One end of the junction is discordant with germline, which a read error may explain. This rearrangement joins TRBV29-1 to TRBJ2-1; D is undetermined. The CDR3 runs to 14 residues. Germline lookup yields CDR1 SQVTM and CDR2 ANQGSEA. CDR3 nucleotide sequence: TGCAGCGTTGAACCCCAGGCCTCCTACAATGGGCAGTTCTTC. This sequence encodes CSVEPQASYNGQFF.

This clonotype appeared once. The chain is built from TRBV7-9 and TRBJ1-1, with 8 bases matching TRBD1. The CDR3 spans 13 residues. Germline CDR1 SEHNR, CDR2 FQNEAQ (reference sequence). V trimming: 5 bases; J trimming: 3 bases; junction bases outside the gene matches: 2. The CDR3 spells CASSLTGDTEAFF. CDR3 coding DNA: TGTGCCAGCAGCCTGACAGGGGACACTGAAGCTTTCTTT. Variable domain in full (rest from reference TRBV7-9 and TRBJ1-1): DTGVSQNPRHKITKRGQNVTFRCDPISEHNRLYWYRQTLGQGPEFLTYFQNEAQLEKSRLLSDRFSAERPKGSFSTLEIQRTEQGDSAMYLCASSLTGDTEAFFGQGTRLTVV.

The rearrangement links TRBV4-2 to TRBJ2-1; TRBD1 matches 11 bases. This CDR3 contains 17 residues. Germline-derived CDR1 and CDR2 are LGHNA and YNFKEQ. V dropped 1 base and J dropped 8; count of bases not matched to a gene: 10. DNA of the CDR3: TGTGCCAGCAGCCAAGCCAATTCCCGGACAGGGGGCGATGAGCAGTTCTTC. This sequence encodes CASSQANSRTGGDEQFF.

The chain links TRBV10-3 to TRBJ2-5; D is unclear. V gave up 3 bases and J gave up 2 bases, with 7 bases separating them. The CDR3 runs 13 residues. Germline V gene lookup returns CDR1 ENHRY and CDR2 SYGVKD. The CDR3 DNA sequence: TGTGCCATCAGTGAAAAGGGACAAGAGACCCAGTACTTC. It codes for CAISEKGQETQYF.

The V gene is TRBV5-1, the J gene TRBJ2-1, with D maybe TRBD2 (6 bases). The germline gives CDR1 SGHRS, CDR2 YFSETQ. Trimming shortened V by 6 bases and J by 0 bases, and 16 bases separated the two germline ends. The CDR3 spans 16 residues. The CDR3 sequence is CASTGGAGSSYNEQFF. The CDR3 DNA follows: TGCGCCAGCACCGGGGGTGCGGGTAGCTCCTACAATGAGCAGTTCTTC.

V and J are TRBV6-5 and TRBJ1-1; 9 nucleotides agree with TRBD1. Per germline, CDR1 MNHEY and CDR2 SVGAGI. With V trimmed by 6 bases and J by 2 bases, 4 bases remained unmatched. CDR3 length: 14 amino acids. The DNA of the CDR3 is TGTGCCAGCAGCCGGGACAGGGTTAACACTGAAGCTTTCTTT. This sequence encodes CASSRDRVNTEAFF.

This clonotype was detected a few times. This chain joins TRBV30 and TRBJ1-6; no firm D call. Trimming cost V 5 bases and J 13 bases, with 18 bases left between them. The CDR3 is 13 residues long. CDR1 is GTSNPN, CDR2 SVGIG, per germline (reference sequence). DNA for the CDR3: TGTGCCTGGGGCCGCGGAGGGCATAAGCCCCTCCACTTT. It codes for CAWGRGGHKPLHF.

This clonotype was recorded a few times. The chain joins TRBV28 to TRBJ1-3; D is unresolved. V was trimmed by 5 bases and J by 0 bases, leaving 8 bases between them. Germline V gene sequence: CDR1 MDHEN, CDR2 SYDVKM. The CDR3 sequence is 14 residues long. The CDR3 spells CASSTRRSGNTIYF. The CDR3 DNA reads as TGTGCCAGCAGTACAAGGCGCTCTGGAAACACCATATATTTT.

V gene TRBV6-6 combines with J gene TRBJ1-1; D gene unclear. Deletions cut 0 bases from V and 3 bases from J, with 5 bases between. The CDR3 consists of 13 residues. CDR1 and CDR2 (germline): MNHNY, SVGAGI (reference sequence). CDR3 protein: CASSYSRDTEAFF. The CDR3 coding sequence is TGTGCCAGCAGTTACTCACGAGACACTGAAGCTTTCTTT.

This clonotype was observed a handful of times. The V call is TRBV7-9, the J call TRBJ1-1; D unclear. The germline CDR1 and CDR2 sequences are SEHNR and FQNEAQ (reference sequence). Trimming cost V 1 base and J 6 bases, with 9 bases left between them. The CDR3 loop spans 13 amino acids. The CDR3 region is CASSLDWVSEAFF. Here the CDR3 DNA reads TGTGCCAGCAGCTTAGATTGGGTCTCTGAAGCTTTCTTT.

The chain uses TRBV7-6 and TRBJ2-7; no clear D. The germline V and J ends were trimmed by 4 bases and 2 bases, with 6 bases remaining between them. This CDR3 has 12 residues. Looked up from germline, CDR1 is SGHVS and CDR2 is FNYEAQ. CDR3 nucleotides: TGTGCCAGCAGCTCCCGTCCCTACGAGCAGTACTTC. Residues: CASSSRPYEQYF. The complete variable domain, with remaining parts taken from reference TRBV7-6 and TRBJ2-7, reads GAGVSQSPRYKVTKRGQDVALRCDPISGHVSLYWYRQALGQGPEFLTYFNYEAQQDKSGLPNDRFSAERPEGSISTLTIQRTEQRDSAMYRCASSSRPYEQYFGPGTRLTVT.

This sequence joins TRBV10-3 and TRBJ2-3, with 8 bases identical to TRBD2. Losses at the gene ends were 6 bases for V and 2 bases for J; bases not matched to a gene: 13. The CDR3 spans 17 residues. CDR1 is ENHRY, CDR2 SYGVKD, per germline. The CDR3 reads CAISSPAGGDATDTQYF. CDR3 in DNA: TGTGCCATCAGCTCCCCGGCGGGGGGAGACGCCACAGATACGCAGTATTTT.

The rearrangement joins TRBV28 to TRBJ2-7, with TRBD1 matching over 11 bases. The CDR3 runs 15 residues. Trimming took 1 base from V and 7 from J; bases not matched to a gene: 6. Germline V gene data show CDR1 as MDHEN and CDR2 as SYDVKM. CDR3 residues: CASSLSGTGGEEQYF. CDR3 in DNA: TGTGCCAGCAGTTTATCCGGGACAGGGGGGGAAGAGCAGTACTTC. Full variable domain (remainder filled in from reference TRBV28 and TRBJ2-7): DVKVTQSSRYLVKRTGEKVFLECVQDMDHENMFWYRQDPGLGLRLIYFSYDVKMKEKGDIPEGYSVSREKKERFSLILESASTNQTSMYLCASSLSGTGGEEQYFGPGTRLTVT.

V is TRBV6-2 or TRBV6-3 and J is TRBJ2-2; no definite D call. Trimming shortened V by 4 bases and J by 7 bases, and 10 bases separated the two germline ends. This CDR3 has 13 amino acids. The germline V gene encodes CDR1 MNHEY and CDR2 SVGEGT. The CDR3 region has the DNA TGTGCCAGCAGTTTCCTTGTTGGCGGGGAGCTGTTTTTT. Its protein is CASSFLVGGELFF.

V gene TRBV11-2 combines with J gene TRBJ2-7, with 10 bases fitting TRBD1. CDR3 length equals 17 residues. The germline CDR1 and CDR2 sequences are SGHAT and FQNNGV. The V gene end was trimmed by 2 bases and the J gene end by 5 bases; junction bases not matched to a gene: 12. In DNA form, the CDR3 reads TGTGCCAGCAGCTTAAGGGCCCCCGGGACAGGGGACAACGAGCAGTACTTC. It is translated as CASSLRAPGTGDNEQYF. Full variable domain (remainder filled in from reference TRBV11-2 and TRBJ2-7): EAGVAQSPRYKIIEKRQSVAFWCNPISGHATLYWYQQILGQGPKLLIQFQNNGVVDDSQLPKDRFSAERLKGVDSTLKIQPAKLEDSAVYLCASSLRAPGTGDNEQYFGPGTRLTVT.

V and J are TRBV12-3 or TRBV12-4 and TRBJ2-7, with D possibly TRBD2 on 5 matching bases. This CDR3 contains 13 residues. Trimming shortened V by 8 bases and J by 2 bases, and 13 bases separated the two germline ends. The CDR3 protein is CASAKAVPYEQYF. For the CDR3, the DNA is TGTGCCAGCGCCAAAGCGGTTCCCTACGAGCAGTACTTC.

The chain joins TRBV4-1 to TRBJ2-7, with 7 bases aligning to TRBD1. This CDR3 has 17 amino acids. Germline CDR1 reads MGHRA; CDR2 reads YSYEKL. The V segment lost 1 base and the J segment 0 bases; nucleotides outside the gene matches: 9. The CDR3 DNA reads TGCGCCAGCAGCCAAGGGCTTAGACAGGGACGCTCCTACGAGCAGTACTTC. Protein: CASSQGLRQGRSYEQYF.

V and J are TRBV5-6 and TRBJ1-2; a weak D match, TRBD1 (6 bases). Trimming left V 0 bases short and J 0 bases short, with 12 bases between. This CDR3 contains 16 residues. Germline V CDR1 and CDR2: SGHDT, YYEEEE. The CDR3 spells CASSLGQAATNYGYTF. In DNA, the CDR3 is TGTGCCAGCAGCTTGGGACAGGCGGCTACTAACTATGGCTACACCTTC.

The rearrangement uses TRBV5-1 and TRBJ2-1; 8 positions agree with TRBD1. The J call could be wrong; TRBJ2-7 is a better fit for the DNA end. Germline V gives CDR1 SGHRS, CDR2 YFSETQ. This CDR3 has 15 residues. The CDR3 is CASSLDSGQAYEQYF. DNA for the CDR3: TGCGCCAGCAGCTTGGACTCGGGACAGGCCTACGAGCAGTACTTC.

The V and J genes are TRBV12-3 or TRBV12-4 and TRBJ1-1; 7 bases agree with TRBD1. The CDR3 consists of 15 residues. V shed 5 bases, J shed 4 bases, and the junction held 10 bases outside the gene matches. This CDR3 is CASSADRVRGTEAFF. The DNA for the CDR3 is TGTGCCAGCAGTGCCGACAGGGTACGTGGCACTGAAGCTTTCTTT.